This entry features one TCR beta chain sequence. The table came from immunoSEQ multiplex PCR; TCRdb's copy has only in-frame clones and leaves some out. Here the sample spans 75,000 to 100,000 clones, roughly nine tenths being singletons. This entry is derived from a study of T cell responses to AZD1222 COVID-19 vaccine. This CDR3 contains 15 residues. CDR1 is SNHLY and CDR2 is FYNNEI in the germline V gene. V was pared by 4 bases and J by 5 bases, with 12 bases between. The chain employs TRBV2 and TRBJ1-6, with D unresolved. The receptor comes from an adult in good health. The sample consisted of peripheral blood, taken on day 0 of AZD1222 vaccination. The chain's CDR3 is CASSVSTDNNSPLHF. CDR3 DNA sequence: TGTGCCAGCAGTGTATCTACAGACAATAATTCACCCCTCCACTTT.